Listed below are T cell receptor beta chains from one sample, sequenced in a study of T cells expressing NK-cell markers. Each CDR3 protein gets one entry in TCRdb, which reprocessed the 5' RACE reads and gives no DNA. Seen in this sample are some 150,000 distinct CDR3 sequences; the ten most common clones hold around 35%. Sequencing input: blood T cells: a sorted CD56 or NKG2C T cell subset, CD4+ or CD8+ T cells, or bulk PBMC T cells (not recorded which). Receptors were obtained from a woman aged 50 to 60 in good health. CDR3s include the opening cysteine and the closing phenylalanine or tryptophan. Fields, in order: V gene, J gene, CDR3 protein.

V: TRBV30
J: TRBJ2-2
CDR3: CAWSVWPGDNTGELFF

V: TRBV2
J: TRBJ2-6
CDR3: CASRESLYGANVLTF

V: TRBV6-6
J: TRBJ2-1
CDR3: CASGVYNEQFF

V: TRBV12-3/TRBV12-4
J: TRBJ1-2
CDR3: CASSEGPIYGYTF

V: TRBV12-3/TRBV12-4
J: TRBJ2-1
CDR3: CASSLGTGEDEQFF

V: TRBV20-1
J: TRBJ2-7
CDR3: CSARDFRTGSSYEQYF

V: TRBV25-1
J: TRBJ2-3
CDR3: CASSEGWGGSTDTQYF

V: TRBV27
J: TRBJ1-1
CDR3: CASSSNRGKNTEAFF

V: TRBV20-1
J: TRBJ2-7
CDR3: CSARVGLAGALDYEQYF

V: TRBV4-1
J: TRBJ2-3
CDR3: CASSQDRASGSYSDTQYF

V: TRBV9
J: TRBJ2-5
CDR3: CASSRVGTGQETQYF

V: TRBV10-2
J: TRBJ2-2
CDR3: CATRAYTGELFF

V: TRBV3-1
J: TRBJ1-1
CDR3: CASSQFTHTEAFF

V: TRBV7-9
J: TRBJ2-1
CDR3: CASSLFQSGNEQFF

V: TRBV2
J: TRBJ2-2
CDR3: CASSPTGYGELFF

V: TRBV12-3/TRBV12-4
J: TRBJ2-5
CDR3: CASRTGSEETQYF

V: TRBV20-1
J: TRBJ2-3
CDR3: CSARMGSGIHTDTQYF

V: TRBV5-1
J: TRBJ2-1
CDR3: CASTLGAGAESEQFF

V: TRBV30
J: TRBJ2-3
CDR3: CAWSVQGLAGDTQYF

V: TRBV27
J: TRBJ2-7
CDR3: CASSPGLAGREQYF

V: TRBV11-2
J: TRBJ2-1
CDR3: CASSSRRVGHSYNEQFF

V: TRBV6-4
J: TRBJ2-6
CDR3: CASSDLGSGANVLTF

V: TRBV5-1
J: TRBJ2-3
CDR3: CASSLVGLGADTQYF

V: TRBV7-8
J: TRBJ2-1
CDR3: CASSTGLAPYNEQFF

V: TRBV4-1
J: TRBJ2-1
CDR3: CASSRDSSDNEQFF

V: TRBV5-1
J: TRBJ2-1
CDR3: CASSGRWDEQFF